Following are 21 T cell receptor beta chains from one sample sequenced in a study of blood T cells in healthy people across ages. Using a J-beta primer mix together with a sample-barcoded 5' primer, a second PCR was run for roughly 7 to 12 cycles. In TCRdb, the 5' RACE reads were re-called with MiXCR into one record per CDR3 protein. The table has approximately 2,000,000 distinct CDR3 sequences, roughly two fifths seen once; the top ten hold around 23%. Sequenced sample: blood. The receptors originated from a human donor in good health.

The chain couples TRBV27 to TRBJ2-4; D is ambiguous. The CDR3 contains 12 residues. CDR1 and CDR2 from the germline V gene are MNHEY and SMNVEV (reference sequence). V was shortened by 5 bases and J by 12 bases, with 14 bases between the two germline ends. The CDR3 DNA reads as TGTGCCAGCAGTACCCAAAACGCTCCTCAGTACTTC. This translates into CASSTQNAPQYF.

CDR3 DNA: TGCAGCGTTCCAGGGACAGGGGGAGAGACCCAGTACTTC. This sequence encodes CSVPGTGGETQYF. The chain uses TRBV29-1 and TRBJ2-5; 11 bases align to TRBD1. J lost 4 bases, V lost 5 bases, and 3 bases had no gene match. The length of the CDR3 is 13 residues. Germline assignment: CDR1 SQVTM and CDR2 ANQGSEA.

This chain joins TRBV9 and TRBJ1-5, with 8 nucleotides matching TRBD1. J was trimmed by 5 bases and V by 3 bases; bases with no gene match: 13. The CDR3 runs 17 residues. Germline V gene sequence: CDR1 SGDLS, CDR2 YYNGEE. CDR3 sequence: CASSAPGTGGSHQPQHF. The CDR3, as DNA: TGTGCCAGCAGCGCCCCGGGGACAGGTGGATCCCATCAGCCCCAGCATTTT.

The sample holds a few counts of this clonotype. The chain has TRBV24-1 and TRBJ2-1, with D perhaps TRBD1 or TRBD2 (5 bases each). Trimming pared 3 bases from V and 3 bases from J, leaving 14 bases between. This CDR3 spans 16 amino acids. Germline V gene lookup returns CDR1 KGHDR and CDR2 SFDVKD. CDR3 nucleotide sequence: TGTGCCACCAGTGATCTATCCGGGACGAACTACAATGAGCAGTTCTTC. As protein: CATSDLSGTNYNEQFF.

In DNA, the CDR3 is TGTGCCAGCAGCGTTCAAACTAATGAAAAACTGTTTTTT. This encodes CASSVQTNEKLFF. The chain employs TRBV9 and TRBJ1-4, with D unresolved. The V and J ends lost 2 bases and 1 base respectively, with 3 bases between them. The CDR3 is 13 amino acids. Per the germline V gene, CDR1 is SGDLS and CDR2 is YYNGEE.

The chain links TRBV20-1 to TRBJ2-5, with TRBD1 identical over 10 bases. The end of the DNA is better explained by TRBJ2-7, so the J call may be wrong. The CDR3 is made up of 14 amino acids. Germline CDR1 DFQATT, CDR2 SNEGSKA (reference sequence). CDR3 DNA: TGCAGGGCAAGAAAAGGACAGGGGGGATACGAGCAGTACTTC. Protein sequence: CRARKGQGGYEQYF.

The chain employs TRBV7-9 and TRBJ2-1, with a possible D match to TRBD2 (8 bases). The CDR3 consists of 17 residues. From germline, CDR1 is SEHNR and CDR2 FQNEAQ (reference sequence). The germline V and J ends were trimmed by 5 bases and 7 bases, with 24 bases remaining between them. In nucleotides, the CDR3 is TGTGCCAGCAGCACTAGCCGGGGGGGTGACAGGGAAAATGAGCAGTTCTTC. Encoded protein: CASSTSRGGDRENEQFF.

There are a few counts of this clonotype. This rearrangement joins TRBV20-1 to TRBJ2-7; 10 nucleotides agree with TRBD2. The V segment lost 5 bases and the J segment 3 bases; nucleotides outside the gene matches: 13. The CDR3 sequence is 16 residues long. Germline CDR1 is DFQATT and CDR2 is SNEGSKA (reference sequence). The CDR3 DNA sequence: TGCAGTGCTCGCCAAGTAGCGGGGGGCTACTTCTACGAGCAGTACTTC. It yields the protein CSARQVAGGYFYEQYF.

The chain joins TRBV7-2 to TRBJ2-2; D possibly corresponds to TRBD2 (6 bases). Trimming took 1 base from V and 1 from J, leaving 10 bases between them. This CDR3 has 16 residues. Germline loops: CDR1 SGHTA, CDR2 FQGNSA. The CDR3 coding sequence is TGTGCCAGCAGCTTAGATTGGGAGGAGAACACCGGGGAGCTGTTTTTT. Translation gives CASSLDWEENTGELFF.

This clonotype has only one observation. It is likely a read error, because the conserved phenylalanine at the end of the CDR3 is missing. This rearrangement joins TRBV5-1 to TRBJ2-2, with 9 bases that match TRBD1. CDR1 SGHRS and CDR2 YFSETQ come from the germline V gene. The CDR3 runs 17 residues. The trim removed 4 bases at V and 1 base at J, leaving 8 bases unmatched. Here the CDR3 reads CASSRATGGLNTGELFL. For the CDR3, the DNA is TGCGCCAGCAGCAGGGCGACAGGGGGATTGAACACCGGGGAGCTGTTTCTT.

The V and J genes are TRBV7-2 and TRBJ2-5; 8 bases fit TRBD2. There are 13 residues in the CDR3. Germline CDR1 reads SGHTA; CDR2 reads FQGNSA. J was trimmed by 11 bases and V by 6 bases; bases with no gene match: 11. For the CDR3, the DNA is TGTGCCAGCAGAACAGCTGGCGGGGGGAAGCAGTACTTC. This encodes CASRTAGGGKQYF.

This sequence joins TRBV6-5 and TRBJ1-2, with D possibly TRBD1 on 5 matching bases. V was shortened by 2 bases and J by 8 bases, with 9 bases between the two germline ends. The CDR3 sequence is 12 residues long. Germline CDR1 and CDR2: MNHEY and SVGAGI. CDR3 nucleotides: TGTGCCAGCAGTTACGGGGGTCGAGGCTACACCTTC. Amino acid sequence: CASSYGGRGYTF.

This clonotype was seen a few times. The chain links TRBV2 to TRBJ1-1; D ambiguous. The V and J ends lost 5 bases and 5 bases respectively, with 12 bases between them. Germline assignment: CDR1 SNHLY and CDR2 FYNNEI. This CDR3 comprises 13 residues. The chain's CDR3 is CASSIGPKTEAFF. DNA for the CDR3: TGTGCCAGCAGTATTGGACCTAAGACTGAAGCTTTCTTT.

The chain uses TRBV25-1 and TRBJ2-1, with D perhaps TRBD1 (6 bases). V was clipped by 4 bases and J by 7 bases, with 11 bases between them. This CDR3 region has 13 residues. Germline loops: CDR1 MGHDK, CDR2 SYGVNS. CDR3 DNA sequence: TGTGCCAGCAGTGGCATAACAGGGAATGAGCAGTTCTTC. Translation gives CASSGITGNEQFF.

This chain uses TRBV20-1 with TRBJ2-7; TRBD1 aligns across 7 bases. CDR1 DFQATT and CDR2 SNEGSKA come from the germline V gene (reference sequence). The V and J ends lost 3 bases and 6 bases, in that order; junction bases with no gene match: 5. The CDR3 loop spans 12 amino acids. The CDR3 DNA sequence: TGCAGTGCTAGCGGGGACAGAGGCGAGCAGTACTTC. Translation gives CSASGDRGEQYF.

J is TRBJ1-2 and V is TRBV20-1; 9 positions agree with TRBD1. Germline trimming cut 6 bases from V and 2 bases from J; bases unmatched to any gene: 10. The CDR3 totals 15 residues. Germline CDR1 DFQATT, CDR2 SNEGSKA (reference sequence). The CDR3 DNA sequence: TGCAGTGCCCGGCCCTGGACAGGGGACAACTATGGCTACACCTTC. Translated: CSARPWTGDNYGYTF.

The chain carries TRBV20-1 and TRBJ1-2; no firm D call. CDR3 size: 12 residues. Germline V gene data show CDR1 as DFQATT and CDR2 as SNEGSKA (reference sequence). V was clipped by 4 bases and J by 0 bases, with 6 bases between them. CDR3: CSANTANYGYTF. The DNA of the CDR3 is TGCAGTGCTAACACAGCTAACTATGGCTACACCTTC.

This clonotype occurred a few times. This rearrangement joins TRBV20-1 to TRBJ2-3; D remains unclear. Germline CDR1 and CDR2: DFQATT and SNEGSKA (reference sequence). Trimming removed 2 bases at V and 6 bases at J, with 9 bases between. The CDR3 contains 12 residues. This chain's CDR3 is CSARRLGDTQYF. The CDR3, as DNA: TGCAGTGCTAGACGGTTAGGTGATACGCAGTATTTT.

The chain employs TRBV24-1 and TRBJ1-2; possibly TRBD1 for D (5 bases). The germline V gene has CDR1 KGHDR and CDR2 SFDVKD. Trimming left V 7 bases short and J 9 bases short, with 29 bases between. The CDR3 length is 17 residues. This CDR3 is CATRECPRSGRRTRYTF. The CDR3 DNA is TGTGCCACCAGAGAATGCCCTCGTTCGGGACGACGGACACGCTACACCTTC.

This clonotype was seen a few times. The chain recombines TRBV12-3 or TRBV12-4 with TRBJ2-5; TRBD2 matches 12 bases. V gave up 8 bases and J gave up 5 bases; unmatched junction bases: 9. The CDR3 totals 15 residues. Here the CDR3 reads CASRTSGGSGETQYF. The DNA for the CDR3 is TGTGCCAGCCGCACTAGCGGGGGGTCCGGGGAGACCCAGTACTTC.

The gene calls are TRBV11-3 and TRBJ2-1; 7 bases agree with TRBD1. The CDR3 totals 15 residues. The germline V gene has CDR1 SGHNT and CDR2 YENEEA. V was pared by 4 bases and J by 10 bases, with 13 bases of the junction left unmatched. CDR3 bases: TGTGCCAGCAGCTCCTTAACAGGGGTTTCCAAAGAGCAGTTCTTC. Translated, it gives CASSSLTGVSKEQFF.